The clone carrying this TCR beta chain was counted only a few times. Its antigen is as yet unknown. The sample belongs to a study of beta chain features in type 1 diabetes. The authors sorted CD4+ naive, central memory, regulatory and stem cell-like memory cells via CD45RO/CCR7/CD25/CD127/CD95/CD27. CDR3 length: 16 amino acids. From germline, CDR1 is SGHAT and CDR2 FQNNGV. V was clipped by 5 bases and J by 1 base; unmatched bases: 7. Of the isolated RNA, all was reverse transcribed, and so the sequenced material was expressed TCRB transcripts. Generated by immunoSEQ multiplex PCR, the TCRdb table keeps only in-frame clones and is missing some. The sample includes some 110,000 clones, around 15% of them seen just once. Study-wide results and caveats: HLA influence on TCRB rearrangement stayed unresolved here. Among patients with Type 1 diabetes, TCRB CDR3s were moderately but significantly shorter in every one of the four CD4+ subsets.

Sequencing input: central memory CD4+ T cells from blood. The sequence derives from a man younger than 40 with type 1 diabetes. This sequence joins TRBV11-2 and TRBJ2-3, with 9 bases identical to TRBD2. CDR3 in amino acids: CASSLTRTSGTDTQYF. CDR3 nucleotide sequence: TGTGCCAGCAGCCTTACCCGGACTAGCGGCACAGATACGCAGTATTTT.